This T cell receptor beta chain was captured by sequencing in a study of T-cell memory formation after mild COVID-19. General study results and limits: Contracting CD4+ clones were located mainly in CM and EM, and CD8+ clones in EMRA.

TCRalpha and TCRbeta libraries used 5'RACE with constant-segment primers and UMIs. TCRdb recomputed calls from the 5' RACE reads with MiXCR, one row per CDR3 protein. The sample carries under 400,000 distinct CDR3 sequences, under 30% recorded once. This clonotype was recorded a few times. Its antigen is not identified. CDR1 and CDR2 from the germline V gene are LNHNV and YYDKDF (reference sequence). The CDR3 loop spans 14 amino acids. Trimming pared 1 base from V and 5 bases from J, leaving 12 bases between. The chain joins TRBV15 to TRBJ2-7; D not resolved. This TCR was recovered from an adult woman who had mild COVID-19 (a few samples of this study predate the infection). Cell type and time point are not known. Sequencing input: PBMCs or a T cell subset sorted from them (not recorded which). The CDR3 DNA reads TGTGCCACCAGCAGAGCCTACAAGGCTAACGAGCAGTACTTC. It translates to CATSRAYKANEQYF.